The entry below describes one T cell receptor beta chain. Its specificity is not known. Profiled with immunoSEQ multiplex PCR; TCRdb holds only in-frame clones, not every one. This sample has several thousand clones, with roughly four fifths found just once. This specimen comes from a study of high-grade serous ovarian cancer treatment subgroups. About the study: Mean per sample: approximately 13,000 reads, 6,000 to 8,000 unique TCR beta rearrangements. The study's findings and limits: Without spatial data, bulk sequencing limits insight into HGSC tumor diversity. Clonal relatedness tracked neoantigen level, and by trend copy number and mutation load.

This CDR3 is 15 amino acids long. V shed 6 bases and J shed 8 bases, with 22 bases lying between them. CDR1 MNHNY and CDR2 SVGAGI come from the germline V gene (reference sequence). Tumor tissue was taken before any definitive surgery or chemotherapy was given. V usage is TRBV6-6 and J usage is TRBJ1-2; D is unclear. Sequencing input: tumor tissue. This TCR came from a human donor with high-grade serous ovarian cancer. CDR3 sequence: CASSRRSPGLKGYTF. In nucleotides, the CDR3 is TGTGCCAGCAGCCGACGAAGCCCGGGATTAAAGGGCTACACCTTC.